This T cell receptor (beta chain) was documented in a study of CD8 T cells in Susac syndrome. Reverse transcription of 0.5 to 1 ug RNA was performed with random hexamers. Via MiXCR, TCRdb re-called the immunoSEQ multiplex PCR reads, giving one row per CDR3 protein. The repertoire holds 250,000 to 300,000 distinct CDR3 sequences, with roughly 85% as singletons. This receptor was obtained from a human donor with multiple sclerosis. Material: CD8+ T cells from PBMCs.

Here the CDR3 reads CASSLAVKISLSTDTQYF. CDR3 DNA sequence: TGTGCCAGCAGTTTGGCGGTCAAAATTTCTCTTAGCACAGATACGCAGTATTTT. The chain combines TRBV28 with TRBJ2-3; D is unclear. CDR1 MDHEN and CDR2 SYDVKM come from the germline V gene. This CDR3 contains 18 residues. Trimming removed 3 bases at V and 0 bases at J, with 19 bases between.